This is a list of T cell receptor beta chains from one sample in a study of blood T cell repertoires in COVID-19. Using immunoSEQ multiplex PCR, the repertoire was profiled, and TCRdb retains in-frame clones only, with some absent. The data contain approximately 300,000 clones, around 86% of them singletons. The material sequenced was peripheral blood. These TCRs come from a woman aged 45-60 years with acute or convalescent COVID-19. Both conserved end residues are part of each CDR3. D genes are given only for firm matches. Not all rows give a size; the values are once, few, many and, for expanded clones, a class.

V gene	J gene	D gene	clone size	CDR3 DNA	CDR3 protein
TRBV24-1	TRBJ2-1	TRBD1	-	TGTGCCACCAGTGATTTGACAGGGGGAAATTACAATGAGCAGTTCTTC	CATSDLTGGNYNEQFF
TRBV9	TRBJ1-2	-	few	TGTGCCAGCAGCTCCAGGGGCCGCCCTGAACCCTATGGCTACACCTTC	CASSSRGRPEPYGYTF
TRBV28	TRBJ1-2	TRBD1	-	TGTGCCAGCAGTGCACTATCCGGGACAGGCTATGGCTACACCTTC	CASSALSGTGYGYTF
TRBV27	TRBJ2-7	TRBD2	-	TGTGCCAGCAGTTTAGGGCCGGGGCTAGCGGGGGAAACCTACGAGCAGTACTTC	CASSLGPGLAGETYEQYF
TRBV24-1	TRBJ2-2	TRBD1	-	TGTGCCACCAGTGACCACAGGGGTGGGACCGGGGAGCTGTTTTTT	CATSDHRGGTGELFF
TRBV13	TRBJ1-4	-	-	TGTGCCAGCTATCGCCACGGGGTTGATGAAAAACTGTTTTTT	CASYRHGVDEKLFF
TRBV29-1	TRBJ2-3	TRBD2	few	TGCAGCGTTCCAGCGGGAGCCTACACAGATACGCAGTATTTT	CSVPAGAYTDTQYF
TRBV5-1	TRBJ2-1	TRBD1	-	TGCGCCAGCAGCCCAGGGACAGGGGGAAATGAGCAGTTCTTC	CASSPGTGGNEQFF
TRBV10-3	TRBJ2-7	TRBD2	-	TGTGCCATCCGTGACTCTAGCGGGGACACCTACGAGCAGTACTTC	CAIRDSSGDTYEQYF
TRBV5-1	TRBJ2-3	TRBD2	-	TGCGCCAGCAGCAGAGGGACTAGCGGGTTCTATTCAACAGATACGCAGTATTTT	CASSRGTSGFYSTDTQYF
TRBV3-1/TRBV3-2	TRBJ1-6	TRBD1	-	TGTGCCAGCAGCCTTGGACAGGGGGTTTCACCCCTCCACTTT	CASSLGQGVSPLHF
TRBV5-1	TRBJ1-2	-	-	TGCGCCAGCAGCTTGGTTGGCGGGTCGGATGGCTACACCTTC	CASSLVGGSDGYTF
TRBV11-2	TRBJ2-3	-	few	TGTGCCAGCAGCTTATACAGACCCACAGATACGCAGTATTTT	CASSLYRPTDTQYF
TRBV7-2	TRBJ2-3	-	once	TGTGCCAGCACCTCTTCGCAGCGGCGCACAGATACGCAGTATTTT	CASTSSQRRTDTQYF
TRBV27	TRBJ1-2	TRBD1	-	TGTGCCAGCAGTTTCCACGGGACAGGAGCTAACTATGGCTACACCTTC	CASSFHGTGANYGYTF
TRBV4-2	TRBJ1-4	-	-	TGTGCCAGCAGCCAAGGACAGGAAGAAAAACTGTTTTTT	CASSQGQEEKLFF
TRBV4-1	TRBJ2-1	TRBD2	-	TGCGCCAGCAGCCCTAGCGGGGGCTACAATGAGCAGTTCTTC	CASSPSGGYNEQFF
TRBV7-2	TRBJ2-3	-	once	TGTGCCAGCAGCGAAGAAACAGGGAGCACAGATACGCAGTATTTT	CASSEETGSTDTQYF
TRBV6-5	TRBJ1-5	TRBD1	-	TGTGCCAGCACCTCAGGGGGTCTCGGTCAGCCCCAGCATTTT	CASTSGGLGQPQHF
TRBV7-2	TRBJ2-7	TRBD2	-	TGTGCCAGCAGCTTAGTGGGGGGGGTAATCTCCTACGAGCAGTACTTC	CASSLVGGVISYEQYF
TRBV7-2	TRBJ2-3	-	few	TGTGCCAGCAGCCCCCAGGGAGATACGCAGTATTTT	CASSPQGDTQYF
TRBV7-3	TRBJ2-2	TRBD2	-	TGTGCCAGCAGCCCCTCACCGTCTAGCGGGAGTTACACCGGGGAGCTGTTTTTT	CASSPSPSSGSYTGELFF
TRBV12-5	TRBJ2-7	TRBD1	-	TGTGCTAGTGGTTTGAAAAACGTAGGACAGGGGGGCGAGCAGTACTTC	CASGLKNVGQGGEQYF
TRBV4-1	TRBJ2-2	-	few	TGCGCCAGCAGCCGCCCAAGCGAAGAGACCGGGGAGCTGTTTTTT	CASSRPSEETGELFF
TRBV2	TRBJ2-7	-	-	TGTGCCAGCAGTGATTGGTACAGCTACGAGCAGTACTTC	CASSDWYSYEQYF
TRBV19	TRBJ2-5	-	few	TGTGCCAGTAGCCTGACTGGGACCCAGTACTTC	CASSLTGTQYF
TRBV29-1	TRBJ1-1	TRBD1	once	TGCAGCGTCAGGACAGGAACGAACACTGAAGCTTTCTTT	CSVRTGTNTEAFF
TRBV2	TRBJ2-7	TRBD1	once	TGTGCCAGCAGTTCTCCGGGACAGGGGATATACGAGCAGTACTTC	CASSSPGQGIYEQYF
TRBV19	TRBJ2-5	TRBD1	-	TGTGCCAGTAGTGAGGGACAGACCAACCAAGAGACCCAGTACTTC	CASSEGQTNQETQYF